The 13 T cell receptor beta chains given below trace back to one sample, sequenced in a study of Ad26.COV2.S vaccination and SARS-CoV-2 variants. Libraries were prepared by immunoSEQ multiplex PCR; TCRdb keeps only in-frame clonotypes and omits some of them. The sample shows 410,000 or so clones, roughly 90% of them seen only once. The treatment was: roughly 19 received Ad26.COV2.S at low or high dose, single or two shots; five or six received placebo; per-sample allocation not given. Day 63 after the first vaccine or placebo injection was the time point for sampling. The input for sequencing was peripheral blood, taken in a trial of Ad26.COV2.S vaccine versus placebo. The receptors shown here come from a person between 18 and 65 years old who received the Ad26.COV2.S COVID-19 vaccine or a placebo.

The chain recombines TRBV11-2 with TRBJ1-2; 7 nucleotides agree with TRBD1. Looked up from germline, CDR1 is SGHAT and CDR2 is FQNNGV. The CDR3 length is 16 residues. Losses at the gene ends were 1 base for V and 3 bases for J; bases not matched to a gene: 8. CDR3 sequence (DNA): TGTGCCAGCAGCTTAGGAGGGGGCGCCGGTTACTATGGCTACACCTTC. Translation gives CASSLGGGAGYYGYTF.

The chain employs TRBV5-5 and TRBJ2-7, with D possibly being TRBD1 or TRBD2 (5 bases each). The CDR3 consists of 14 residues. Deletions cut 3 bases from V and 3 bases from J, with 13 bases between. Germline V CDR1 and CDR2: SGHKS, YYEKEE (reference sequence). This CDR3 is CASSWGTDYYEQYF. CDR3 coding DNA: TGTGCCAGCAGCTGGGGGACGGATTACTACGAGCAGTACTTC.

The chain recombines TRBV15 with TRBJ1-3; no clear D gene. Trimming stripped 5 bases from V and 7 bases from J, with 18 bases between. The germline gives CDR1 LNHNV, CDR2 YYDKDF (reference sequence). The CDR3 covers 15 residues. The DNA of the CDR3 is TGTGCCACCAGCCCCACGTGGACCTTGGTTAACACCATATATTTT. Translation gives CATSPTWTLVNTIYF.

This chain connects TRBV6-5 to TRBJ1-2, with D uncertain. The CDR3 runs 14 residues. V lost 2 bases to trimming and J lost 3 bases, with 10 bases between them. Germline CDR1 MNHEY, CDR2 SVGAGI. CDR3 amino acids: CASSYAARDYGYTF. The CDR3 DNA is TGTGCCAGCAGTTACGCAGCGAGGGACTATGGCTACACCTTC.

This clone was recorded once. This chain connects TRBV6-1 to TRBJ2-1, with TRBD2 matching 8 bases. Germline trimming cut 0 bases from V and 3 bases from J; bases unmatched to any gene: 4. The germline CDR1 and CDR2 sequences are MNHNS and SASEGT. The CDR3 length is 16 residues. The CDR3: CASSEAQRGNYNEQFF. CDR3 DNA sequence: TGTGCCAGCAGTGAAGCTCAGCGGGGGAACTACAATGAGCAGTTCTTC.

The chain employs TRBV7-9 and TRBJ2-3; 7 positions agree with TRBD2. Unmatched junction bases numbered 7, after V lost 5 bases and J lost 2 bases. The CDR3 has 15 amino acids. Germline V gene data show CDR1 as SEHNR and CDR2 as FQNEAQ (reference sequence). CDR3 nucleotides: TGTGCCAGCAGCCCGCGGGGGTCCGCCACAGATACGCAGTATTTT. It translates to CASSPRGSATDTQYF.

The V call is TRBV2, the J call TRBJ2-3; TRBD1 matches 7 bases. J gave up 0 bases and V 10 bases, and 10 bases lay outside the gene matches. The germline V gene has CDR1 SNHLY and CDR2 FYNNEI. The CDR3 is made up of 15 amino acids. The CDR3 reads CANQNRGLSTDTQYF. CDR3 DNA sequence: TGTGCCAACCAAAACAGGGGCCTCAGCACAGATACGCAGTATTTT.

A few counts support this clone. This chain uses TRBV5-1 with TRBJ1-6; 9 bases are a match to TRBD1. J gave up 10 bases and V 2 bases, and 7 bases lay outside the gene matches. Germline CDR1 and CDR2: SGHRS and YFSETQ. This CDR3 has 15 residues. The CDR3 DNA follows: TGCGCCAGCAGCTTAGGGGGACAGGGTGTATCACCCCTCCACTTT. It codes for CASSLGGQGVSPLHF.

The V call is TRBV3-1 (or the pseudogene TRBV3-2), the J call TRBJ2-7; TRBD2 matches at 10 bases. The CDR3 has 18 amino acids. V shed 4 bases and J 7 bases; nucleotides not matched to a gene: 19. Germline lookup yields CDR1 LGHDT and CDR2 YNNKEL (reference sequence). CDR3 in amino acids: CASSPQGWGSGGAWEQYF. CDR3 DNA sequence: TGTGCCAGCAGCCCCCAAGGGTGGGGGAGCGGGGGGGCCTGGGAGCAGTACTTC.

CDR3 nucleotides: TGCAGTGCTAGGGGTGACACTGAAGCTTTCTTT. Translated, it gives CSARGDTEAFF. J is TRBJ1-1 and V is TRBV20-1; no firm D call. This CDR3 comprises 11 residues. Germline V gene data show CDR1 as DFQATT and CDR2 as SNEGSKA (reference sequence). V was cut by 3 bases and J by 3 bases, with 5 bases left in between.

CDR3 DNA: TGTGCCAGCAGTTACTCTATTTATGCCGAGCAGTACTTC. Translation gives CASSYSIYAEQYF. The gene calls are TRBV6-5 and TRBJ2-7; unclear D gene. The CDR3 contains 13 residues. The ends were cut back, 0 bases at V and 6 bases at J, with 9 bases in the middle. Per germline, CDR1 MNHEY and CDR2 SVGAGI.

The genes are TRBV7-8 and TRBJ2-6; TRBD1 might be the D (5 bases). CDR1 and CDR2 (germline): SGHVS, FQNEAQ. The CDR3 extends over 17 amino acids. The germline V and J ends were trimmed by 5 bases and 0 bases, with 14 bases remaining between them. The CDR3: CASSLGAGFSGANVLTF. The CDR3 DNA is TGTGCCAGCAGCCTTGGCGCAGGGTTCTCTGGGGCCAACGTCCTGACTTTC.

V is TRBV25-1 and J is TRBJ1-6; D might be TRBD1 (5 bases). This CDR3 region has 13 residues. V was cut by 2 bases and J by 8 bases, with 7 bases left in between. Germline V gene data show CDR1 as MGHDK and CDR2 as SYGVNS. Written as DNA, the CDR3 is TGTGCCAGCAGTGAAGCAGGGCATTCACCCCTCCACTTT. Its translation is CASSEAGHSPLHF.